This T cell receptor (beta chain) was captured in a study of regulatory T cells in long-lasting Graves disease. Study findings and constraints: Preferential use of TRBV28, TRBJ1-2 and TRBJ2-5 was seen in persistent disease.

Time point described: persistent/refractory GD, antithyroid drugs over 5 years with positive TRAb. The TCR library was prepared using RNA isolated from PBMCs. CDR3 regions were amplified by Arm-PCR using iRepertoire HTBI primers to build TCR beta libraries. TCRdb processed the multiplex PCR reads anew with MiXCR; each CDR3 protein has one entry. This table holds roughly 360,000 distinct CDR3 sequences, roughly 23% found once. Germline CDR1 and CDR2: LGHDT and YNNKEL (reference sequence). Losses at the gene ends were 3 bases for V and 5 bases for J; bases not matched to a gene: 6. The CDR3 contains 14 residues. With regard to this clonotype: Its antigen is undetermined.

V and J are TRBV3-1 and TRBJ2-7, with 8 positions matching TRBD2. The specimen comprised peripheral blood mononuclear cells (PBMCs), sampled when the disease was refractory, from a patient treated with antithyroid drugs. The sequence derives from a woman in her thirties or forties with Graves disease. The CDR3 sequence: CASSQSGSRHEQYF. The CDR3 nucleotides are TGTGCCAGCAGCCAGAGCGGGAGTCGCCACGAGCAGTACTTC.